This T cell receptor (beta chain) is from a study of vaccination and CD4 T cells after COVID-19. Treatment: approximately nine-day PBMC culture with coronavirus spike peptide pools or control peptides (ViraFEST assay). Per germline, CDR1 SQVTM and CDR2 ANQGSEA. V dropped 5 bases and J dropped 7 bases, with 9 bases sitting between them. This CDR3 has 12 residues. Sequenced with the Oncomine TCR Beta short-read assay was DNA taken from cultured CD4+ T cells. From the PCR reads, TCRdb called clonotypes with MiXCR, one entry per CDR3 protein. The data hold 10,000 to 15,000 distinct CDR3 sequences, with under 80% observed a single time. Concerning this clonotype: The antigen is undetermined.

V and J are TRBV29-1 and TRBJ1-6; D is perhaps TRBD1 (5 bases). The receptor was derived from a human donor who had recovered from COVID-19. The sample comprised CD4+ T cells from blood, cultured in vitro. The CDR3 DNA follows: TGCAGCGTTAGGGACGGGAATTCACCCCTCCACTTT. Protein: CSVRDGNSPLHF. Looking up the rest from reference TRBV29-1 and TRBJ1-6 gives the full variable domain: SAVISQKPSRDICQRGTSLTIQCQVDSQVTMMFWYRQQPGQSLTLIATANQGSEATYESGFVIDKFPISRPNLTFSTLTVSNMSPEDSSIYLCSVRDGNSPLHFGNGTRLTVT.